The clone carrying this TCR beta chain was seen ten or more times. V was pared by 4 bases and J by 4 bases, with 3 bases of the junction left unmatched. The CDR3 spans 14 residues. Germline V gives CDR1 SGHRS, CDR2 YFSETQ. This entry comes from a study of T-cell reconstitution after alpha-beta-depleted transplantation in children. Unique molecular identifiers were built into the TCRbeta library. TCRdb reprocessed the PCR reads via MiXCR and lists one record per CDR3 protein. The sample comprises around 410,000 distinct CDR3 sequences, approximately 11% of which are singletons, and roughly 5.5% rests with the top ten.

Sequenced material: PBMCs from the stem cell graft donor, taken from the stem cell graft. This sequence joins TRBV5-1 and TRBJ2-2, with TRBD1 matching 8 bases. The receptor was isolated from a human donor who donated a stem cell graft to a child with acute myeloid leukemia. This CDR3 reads CASSTQGATGELFF. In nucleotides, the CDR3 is TGCGCCAGCAGCACGCAGGGGGCCACCGGGGAGCTGTTTTTT.